This T cell receptor (beta chain) was recorded in a study of cytomegalovirus exposure and HLA in healthy donors. Study information: Among the approximately 400 genotyped donors, less than 85% were placed in the Caucasian-associated ancestry cluster. Study-level points and caveats: Later analysis associated a missense DCLRE1C variant with TCR beta V- and J-gene trimming.

60 Vbeta and 13 Jbeta primers were used in PCR. Libraries were prepared by immunoSEQ multiplex PCR; TCRdb keeps only in-frame clonotypes and omits some of them. Of 200,000 to 250,000 clones listed, 70% are singletons. A remark on this clone: Its cognate antigen is unknown.

CDR3 length equals 14 residues. V lost 3 bases, J lost 6 bases, and 6 bases stayed unmatched. Germline V gene data show CDR1 as SGDLS and CDR2 as YYNGEE. The sample consisted of PBMCs. This sequence was found in a middle-aged man in good health and CMV-seropositive. This chain uses TRBV9 with TRBJ2-3; TRBD1 aligns across 8 bases. CDR3 region: CASSAGQGADTQYF. CDR3 in DNA: TGTGCCAGCAGCGCAGGACAGGGAGCCGATACGCAGTATTTT. The full variable domain, completed using reference TRBV9 and TRBJ2-3, is DSGVTQTPKHLITATGQRVTLRCSPRSGDLSVYWYQQSLDQGLQFLIQYYNGEERAKGNILERFSAQQFPDLHSELNLSSLELGDSALYFCASSAGQGADTQYFGPGTRLTVL.